The 18 T cell receptor beta chains in this list originate from one sample, sequenced in a study of T-cell reconstitution after alpha-beta-depleted transplantation in children. Unique molecular identifiers featured in how the TCRbeta library was prepared. MiXCR, applied by TCRdb to the PCR reads, yields one record per CDR3 protein. The sample yields about 490,000 distinct CDR3 sequences, over 9.5% seen once. Sequencing used PBMCs, obtained before TCRalphabeta/CD19-depleted stem cell transplant. All receptors come from a child aged 2 to 9 with inherited bone marrow failure, due to receive a stem cell transplant.

This chain uses TRBV6-5 with TRBJ1-5; unclear D gene. The germline V gene has CDR1 MNHEY and CDR2 SVGAGI. Trimming stripped 0 bases from V and 7 bases from J, with 7 bases between. This CDR3 has 13 amino acids. CDR3 coding DNA: TGTGCCAGCAGTTACTCACAATTCCAGCCCCAGCATTTT. Amino acids: CASSYSQFQPQHF.

A word on this clonotype: Since a much larger clone is just one base distant, this may be a read error. The rearrangement uses TRBV20-1 and TRBJ1-1; D gene ambiguous. The V gene's germline CDR1 is DFQATT and CDR2 SNEGSKA (reference sequence). V was clipped by 0 bases and J by 6 bases, with 11 bases between them. The CDR3 is 13 residues long. The CDR3 loop is CSARDQRVAEAFF. CDR3 nucleotide sequence: TGCAGTGCTAGAGATCAGAGGGTTGCTGAAGCTTTCTTT.

The rearrangement links TRBV19 to TRBJ2-5; D is possibly TRBD2 (7 bases). The CDR3 totals 15 residues. Between the trimmed V and J ends, which lost 9 bases and 2 bases, there was a span of 19 bases. The germline CDR1 and CDR2 sequences are LNHDA and SQIVND (reference sequence). DNA for the CDR3: TGTGCCAGCAAAGAGGGGGGGACAACGCAAGAGACCCAGTACTTC. Its protein is CASKEGGTTQETQYF. Full variable domain (outside the CDR3, taken from reference TRBV19 and TRBJ2-5): DGGITQSPKYLFRKEGQNVTLSCEQNLNHDAMYWYRQDPGQGLRLIYYSQIVNDFQKGDIAEGYSVSREKKESFPLTVTSAQKNPTAFYLCASKEGGTTQETQYFGPGTRLLVL.

This clonotype was recorded many times. This chain connects TRBV10-3 to TRBJ2-7; 12 bases are a match to TRBD2. V gave up 2 bases and J gave up 6 bases; unmatched junction bases: 5. The germline CDR1 and CDR2 sequences are ENHRY and SYGVKD. CDR3 size: 15 residues. The CDR3: CAISEGLLAGGEQYF. As DNA, the CDR3 is TGTGCCATCAGTGAGGGCTTACTAGCGGGAGGCGAGCAGTACTTC.

This clonotype came up many times. V usage is TRBV30 and J usage is TRBJ2-2; no definite D call. The V and J ends lost 4 bases and 3 bases respectively, with 9 bases between them. This CDR3 comprises 13 residues. The V gene's germline CDR1 is GTSNPN and CDR2 SVGIG (reference sequence). The CDR3: CAWMGGYTGELFF. CDR3 nucleotide sequence: TGTGCCTGGATGGGCGGTTACACCGGGGAGCTGTTTTTT.

This clonotype was seen only once. A much larger clone is a single base away; this may be a read error. The chain has TRBV29-1 and TRBJ2-2, with D uncertain. V lost 7 bases and J 6 bases, leaving 9 bases between the germline ends. The CDR3 is 11 amino acids. Germline assignment: CDR1 SQVTM and CDR2 ANQGSEA. The CDR3 DNA reads TGCAGCGCTGATGGGGCCGGGGAGCTGTTTTTT. This codes for CSADGAGELFF.

This clonotype has a handful of counts. V and J are TRBV7-9 and TRBJ2-5; D remains ambiguous. The V gene lost 2 bases and the J gene lost 2 bases, with 12 bases spanning the gap. CDR1 is SEHNR and CDR2 is FQNEAQ in the germline V gene (reference sequence). The CDR3 contains 15 residues. The CDR3 coding sequence is TGTGCCAGCAGCTTACTCCAGATGGTACAAGAGACCCAGTACTTC. Its protein product is CASSLLQMVQETQYF.

This chain connects TRBV29-1 to TRBJ1-1, with TRBD1 matching 8 bases. Trimming took 7 bases from V and 4 from J; bases not matched to a gene: 8. CDR1 and CDR2 (germline): SQVTM, ANQGSEA. The CDR3 has 13 amino acids. CDR3 sequence reads: CSAMDRVPTEAFF. The CDR3 DNA sequence: TGCAGCGCGATGGACAGGGTCCCCACTGAAGCTTTCTTT.

This clonotype was detected ten times or more. The gene calls are TRBV4-2 and TRBJ1-1; a possible D gene is TRBD1 (5 bases). The CDR3 is 15 residues long. Germline V gene data show CDR1 as LGHNA and CDR2 as YNFKEQ. Trimming removed 4 bases at V and 0 bases at J, with 12 bases between. The CDR3 loop reads CASSPPKGVNTEAFF. For the CDR3, the DNA is TGTGCCAGCAGCCCGCCAAAAGGGGTGAACACTGAAGCTTTCTTT.

This clonotype was counted ten times or more. J is TRBJ2-1 and V is TRBV12-3 or TRBV12-4; 11 bases align to TRBD2. The CDR3 has 13 amino acids. V was clipped by 6 bases and J by 7 bases; unmatched bases: 2. The DNA for the CDR3 is TGTGCCAGCAGGCGACTAGCGGGGAATGAGCAGTTCTTC. Translated: CASRRLAGNEQFF.

This clonotype came up many times. The chain uses TRBV7-9 and TRBJ2-1; D is unresolved. CDR1 is SEHNR and CDR2 is FQNEAQ in the germline V gene (reference sequence). Trimming pared 1 base from V and 1 base from J, leaving 11 bases between. The CDR3 consists of 16 residues. CDR3 protein: CASSLGAQSSYNEQFF. DNA for the CDR3: TGTGCCAGCAGCTTAGGGGCACAGTCTTCCTACAATGAGCAGTTCTTC.

Points on this clonotype: A read error may explain this, as a much larger clone is one base away. The chain carries TRBV4-3 and TRBJ2-1; TRBD2 matches 7 bases. J gave up 8 bases and V 4 bases, and 11 bases lay outside the gene matches. From germline, CDR1 is LGHNA and CDR2 YSLEER. The CDR3 length is 15 residues. The DNA for the CDR3 is TGCGCCAGCAGCCGAGGGAGGGCCGGGTACCATGAGCAGTTCTTC. As protein: CASSRGRAGYHEQFF.

This clonotype was counted ten times or more. V usage is TRBV7-8 and J usage is TRBJ2-3, with TRBD2 matching over 10 bases. The V and J ends lost 5 bases and 2 bases, in that order; junction bases with no gene match: 7. This CDR3 spans 16 amino acids. Germline loops: CDR1 SGHVS, CDR2 FQNEAQ. The CDR3 is CASSRVAGGLTDTQYF. CDR3 DNA sequence: TGTGCCAGCAGCCGTGTAGCGGGAGGCCTCACAGATACGCAGTATTTT.

This clonotype was seen at least ten times. V gene TRBV7-9 combines with J gene TRBJ2-5, with D unresolved. CDR1 is SEHNR and CDR2 is FQNEAQ in the germline V gene (reference sequence). With 1 base removed from V and 4 bases from J, the gap between germline ends came to 7 bases. The CDR3 sequence is 13 residues long. The CDR3 protein is CASSLGSGETQYF. The CDR3 coding sequence is TGTGCCAGCAGCTTAGGGTCCGGAGAGACCCAGTACTTC.

This clonotype was observed many times. The V call is TRBV20-1, the J call TRBJ2-7, with D maybe TRBD1 (7 bases). V gave up 3 bases and J gave up 3 bases, with 12 bases separating them. CDR3 size: 13 residues. Germline V gene lookup returns CDR1 DFQATT and CDR2 SNEGSKA (reference sequence). The DNA for the CDR3 is TGCAGTGCTAGCCAGGGGGAGGTCTACGAGCAGTACTTC. Protein product: CSASQGEVYEQYF.

Concerning this clonotype: A read error may account for a junction end that differs from germline. This rearrangement joins TRBV4-3 to TRBJ1-3, with no clear D. The CDR3 is 16 amino acids. Germline CDR1 reads LGHNA; CDR2 reads YSLEER. The CDR3 protein is CASSQDWPGAGNTMYF. The CDR3 DNA reads TGCGCCAGCAGCCAAGATTGGCCAGGAGCCGGAAACACCATGTATTTT.

This clonotype has a count of ten or more. The chain recombines TRBV30 with TRBJ2-1; possibly TRBD2 for D (5 bases). CDR1 and CDR2 from the germline V gene are GTSNPN and SVGIG (reference sequence). V gave up 3 bases and J gave up 7 bases, with 19 bases separating them. The CDR3 consists of 15 residues. The CDR3 sequence: CAWRDLRAPGNEQFF. The CDR3 DNA is TGTGCCTGGAGGGATTTGCGGGCCCCGGGGAATGAGCAGTTCTTC.

V usage is TRBV12-3 or TRBV12-4 and J usage is TRBJ2-1; D perhaps matches TRBD2 (6 bases). The CDR3 length is 14 residues. Trimming pared 4 bases from V and 6 bases from J, leaving 13 bases between. The CDR3 here is CASSSSDSGNEQFF. The DNA for the CDR3 is TGTGCCAGCAGTTCGTCGGATAGCGGCAATGAGCAGTTCTTC.